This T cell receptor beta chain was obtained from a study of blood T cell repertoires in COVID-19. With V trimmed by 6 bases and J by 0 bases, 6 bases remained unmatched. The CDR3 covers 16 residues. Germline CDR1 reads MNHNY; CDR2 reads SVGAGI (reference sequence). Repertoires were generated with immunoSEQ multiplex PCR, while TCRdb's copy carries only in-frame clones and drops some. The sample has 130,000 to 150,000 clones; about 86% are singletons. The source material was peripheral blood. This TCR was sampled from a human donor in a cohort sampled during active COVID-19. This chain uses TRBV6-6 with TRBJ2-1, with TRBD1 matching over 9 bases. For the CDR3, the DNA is TGTGCCAGCAGGGTACAGGGGGCTCCCTCCTACAATGAGCAGTTCTTC. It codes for CASRVQGAPSYNEQFF.